This TCR beta chain was sequenced during a study of blood T cells in healthy people across ages. The wider study: In model experiments, template switching was able to capture about one barcoded beta molecule for every two T cells that were present.

The sample, about 10 milliliters of peripheral blood, was drawn from each donor. The use of a sample-barcoded 5' primer and a J-beta primer mix characterized a second PCR of roughly 6 to 11 cycles. Each CDR3 protein is one row after TCRdb ran MiXCR on the 5' RACE reads. The sample has 1.5 million or so distinct CDR3 sequences; less than 45% are singletons. Trimming at V came to 11 bases and at J to 0 bases, leaving 7 bases not matched to a gene. This CDR3 has 15 amino acids. The V gene's germline CDR1 is LNHDA and CDR2 SQIVND (reference sequence). The sequenced material came from blood. The V gene is TRBV19, the J gene TRBJ2-6; TRBD2 agrees at 7 bases. The sequence derives from a woman aged 18-29 years in good health. The CDR3 is CASGGGVSGANVLTF. CDR3 coding DNA: TGTGCCTCTGGGGGAGGGGTCTCTGGGGCCAACGTCCTGACTTTC.